Listed below are T cell receptor beta chains from one sample, sequenced in a study of technical replicates of blood from four donors. The assay was immunoSEQ multiplex PCR, and TCRdb's table has in-frame clones only and misses some. The sample records around 80,000 clones, 90% to 97% being singletons. The sample comprised T cells isolated from PBMCs. The receptors here all came from a human donor in good health. Both conserved end residues are part of each CDR3. A D gene is named only where the DNA matches it firmly. The size entry is marked missing in some rows and otherwise reads once, few, many or a size class.

J,D,V,size,DNA,CDR3
TRBJ2-7,-,TRBV19,-,TGTGCCAGTAGTAAGGCCGGAGGGTCCTACGAGCAGTACTTC,CASSKAGGSYEQYF
TRBJ1-4,-,TRBV18,-,TGTGCCAGCTCACCAGGGGAGGAAAAACTGTTTTTT,CASSPGEEKLFF
TRBJ2-1,TRBD1,TRBV27,-,TGTGCCAGCAGTTTATATGCAGGGGGAAGGGAGAATGAGCAGTTCTTC,CASSLYAGGRENEQFF
TRBJ1-1,-,TRBV7-3,-,TGTGCCAGCAGCCCATCGGGTGTGAACACTGAAGCTTTCTTT,CASSPSGVNTEAFF
TRBJ1-5,-,TRBV27,once,TGTGCCAGCAGTGCCGGATACAGAAATCAGCCCCAGCATTTT,CASSAGYRNQPQHF
TRBJ1-2,-,TRBV5-8,-,TGTGCCAGCAGCCGACCAGGGCTTTCTGGCTACACCTTC,CASSRPGLSGYTF
TRBJ2-5,TRBD2,TRBV14,-,TGTGCCAGCAGCCAAGAACTAGCGCGGGAGACCCAGTACTTC,CASSQELARETQYF
TRBJ2-1,-,TRBV21-1,-,TGTGCCAGCAGCGACGGGAGCGAGCGGGAGGCGAGCTCCTACAATGAGCAGTTCTTC,CASSDGSEREASSYNEQFF
TRBJ1-1,-,TRBV6-6,-,TGTGCCAGCAGTTATTCGGAGGGGGGGAATGAAGCTTTCTTT,CASSYSEGGNEAFF
TRBJ1-5,-,TRBV28,-,TGTGCCAGCAGTCTCGTCAGGGGAATTAGCAATCAGCCCCAGCATTTT,CASSLVRGISNQPQHF
TRBJ2-7,-,TRBV7-3,-,TGTGCCAGCAGCTTAACGCCCTTTACATACGAGCAGTACTTC,CASSLTPFTYEQYF
TRBJ2-3,-,TRBV5-5,-,TGTGCCAGCAGCTTGGAGGCGGGACTTCTCACAGATACGCAGTATTTT,CASSLEAGLLTDTQYF
TRBJ2-7,TRBD2,TRBV5-4,once,TGTGCCAGCAGCTCAGCGGGAGGCTCCTACGAGCAGTACTTC,CASSSAGGSYEQYF
TRBJ2-1,TRBD1,TRBV4-3,-,TGCGCCAGCAGCCAAGAATTGCAGGGGGCCAGCAATGAGCAGTTCTTC,CASSQELQGASNEQFF
TRBJ2-2,-,TRBV14,once,TGTGCCAGCAGCCAAGATTGGGTGTCGGACAAACACGGGGAGCTGTTTTTT,CASSQDWVSDKHGELFF
TRBJ1-1,-,TRBV27,-,TGTGCCAGCAGTTTAACCACAGGGAACACTGAAGCTTTCTTT,CASSLTTGNTEAFF
TRBJ1-2,-,TRBV30,-,TGTGCCTGGAGTGTACGGGAGGGGGGGGTTGGCTACACCTTC,CAWSVREGGVGYTF
TRBJ2-7,TRBD1,TRBV7-7,-,TGTGCCAGCAGCTTGGGGACAGGGTCTGCCTACGAGCAGTACTTC,CASSLGTGSAYEQYF
TRBJ1-2,-,TRBV11-2,-,TGTGCCAGCAGCTTAGTGGGGGGGAACTATGGCTACACCTTC,CASSLVGGNYGYTF
TRBJ2-7,TRBD2,TRBV28,-,TGTGCCAGCAGCAAGGGACTAGCGGGAGGGAACCCCTCCTACGAGCAGTACTTC,CASSKGLAGGNPSYEQYF
TRBJ2-7,-,TRBV11-2,-,TGTGCCAGCAGCTTAGCTCCAGCGTCGACCTACGAGCAGTACTTC,CASSLAPASTYEQYF
TRBJ2-5,-,TRBV9,-,TGTGCCAGCAGCGTAGGACCGTCGGGGGAAGAGACCCAGTACTTC,CASSVGPSGEETQYF
TRBJ2-3,TRBD1,TRBV9,-,TGTGCCAGCAGCCCCAGGACAGGGGATGGGAATACGCAGTATTTT,CASSPRTGDGNTQYF
TRBJ1-1,-,TRBV9,-,TGTGCCAGCAGCAAACTGTCAGGGGCAGGGATAAAGGCCACTGAAGCTTTCTTT,CASSKLSGAGIKATEAFF
TRBJ2-5,-,TRBV4-2,-,TGTGCCAGCAGCCAAGTAACTGAAAGTGAGACCCAGTACTTC,CASSQVTESETQYF
TRBJ2-7,-,TRBV9,-,TGTGCCAGCAGCCCCCCTCTACGCCGGGAGCGGCCCTACGAGCAGTACTTC,CASSPPLRRERPYEQYF
TRBJ2-7,-,TRBV10-1,-,TGCGCCAGCAGTGAGTTCGGGGGCTACGAGCAGTACTTC,CASSEFGGYEQYF
TRBJ2-3,TRBD2,TRBV9,-,TGTGCCAGCAGCGTAGGTTCTAGCGGGAGTGATACGCAGTATTTT,CASSVGSSGSDTQYF
TRBJ2-7,-,TRBV7-9,-,TGTGCCAGCAGCTTAGCACTCTACGAGCAGTACTTC,CASSLALYEQYF
TRBJ2-1,TRBD1,TRBV28,-,TGTGCCAGCAGTTTAAGGACAGGGTCCTACAATGAGCAGTTCTTC,CASSLRTGSYNEQFF
TRBJ1-3,TRBD1,TRBV7-8,-,TGTGCCAGCAGCCCGAGGGACAGGCACTCTGGAAACACCATATATTTT,CASSPRDRHSGNTIYF
TRBJ2-7,-,TRBV28,-,TGTGCCAGCAGTTTATACGGGGACGAGCAGTACTTC,CASSLYGDEQYF
TRBJ1-3,-,TRBV7-2,-,TGTGCCAGCAGCTTATGGGGGCATGGAAACACCATATATTTT,CASSLWGHGNTIYF
TRBJ2-3,-,TRBV30,-,TGTGCCTGGAGTGTGGAGGGACCGGGCTGGGGAGATACGCAGTATTTT,CAWSVEGPGWGDTQYF
TRBJ1-5,-,TRBV6-6,-,TGTGCCAGCAGGCGAGGGCGCGAGCAGCCCCAGCATTTT,CASRRGREQPQHF
TRBJ1-1,TRBD1,TRBV6-1,-,TGTGCCAGCAGGGAGGACAGGACGAACACTGAAGCTTTCTTT,CASREDRTNTEAFF
TRBJ2-7,-,TRBV5-1,-,TGCGCCAGCAGCGACCCTAGCGAGGTCGAGGCGTACGAGCAGTACTTC,CASSDPSEVEAYEQYF
TRBJ1-4,-,TRBV7-9,-,TGTGCCAGCAGCTACCTCGGGTCAAAACTGTTTTTT,CASSYLGSKLFF
TRBJ2-3,TRBD1,TRBV6-6,-,TGTGCCAGCAGTTACCAGGGGGAAGGTACAGATACGCAGTATTTT,CASSYQGEGTDTQYF
TRBJ2-5,-,TRBV4-1,-,TGCGCCAGCAGTGGGGGGTTGTCGCTCGGAGAGACCCAGTACTTC,CASSGGLSLGETQYF
TRBJ1-2,TRBD1,TRBV18,once,TGTGCCAGCTCACCGGGGACAGTGTATGGCTACACCTTC,CASSPGTVYGYTF
TRBJ2-7,TRBD1,TRBV4-2,-,TGTGCCAGCAGCCAATCGGGACAGATAGACTACGAGCAGTACTTC,CASSQSGQIDYEQYF
TRBJ2-1,TRBD2,TRBV5-4,once,TGTGCCAGCAGCTTCGGACTAGCGGGAAACAATGAGCAGTTCTTC,CASSFGLAGNNEQFF
TRBJ2-5,TRBD2,TRBV27,-,TGTGCCAGCAGTTTAGTCCCGCCGGGACTAGCGGGGATTCAAGAGACCCAGTACTTC,CASSLVPPGLAGIQETQYF
TRBJ2-1,-,TRBV27,-,TGTGCCAGCAGCCAAGTGCAGCGGACTTCCTACAATGAGCAGTTCTTC,CASSQVQRTSYNEQFF
TRBJ1-2,-,TRBV7-3,-,TGTGCCAGCAGCTTAAATCGGGTCGACAGTAACTATGGCTACACCTTC,CASSLNRVDSNYGYTF
TRBJ2-5,-,TRBV11-2,-,TGTGCCAGCAGCCGGAATCCGGGACAAGGGGAGACCCAGTACTTC,CASSRNPGQGETQYF
TRBJ1-3,-,TRBV7-9,-,TGTGCCAGCAGCCAGGCGGGGATTGGAAACACCATATATTTT,CASSQAGIGNTIYF
TRBJ1-1,-,TRBV5-1,-,TGCGCCAGCAGCTCACAGGGTACGAACACTGAAGCTTTCTTT,CASSSQGTNTEAFF
TRBJ1-1,-,TRBV29-1,-,TGCAGCGTTGAGGGGGGGGCAGTTGCTTTCTTT,CSVEGGAVAFF